Following are 13 T cell receptor beta chains from one sample sequenced in a study of T cells in Graves' hyperthyroidism and ophthalmopathy. Regions amplified from RNA transcripts were the TCR beta CDR3 regions. Researchers ran a first-round RT-PCR on the TCR CDR3 using the HTBI primer set. TCRdb analysed the multiplex PCR reads with MiXCR anew, one entry per CDR3 protein. The data contain 610,000 or so distinct CDR3 sequences, around 45% of them seen just once; the ten biggest clones take up around 7.7%. The sample comprised peripheral blood or thyroid tissue (not recorded which). The source is a woman aged 18-35 years with Graves' hyperthyroidism.

This chain connects TRBV19 to TRBJ2-1; possibly TRBD2 for D (5 bases). Germline-derived CDR1 and CDR2 are LNHDA and SQIVND (reference sequence). This CDR3 has 11 residues. The V gene lost 5 bases and the J gene lost 14 bases, with 13 bases spanning the gap. CDR3 in amino acids: CASSVSDMEFF. For the CDR3, the DNA is TGTGCCAGTAGTGTTAGCGATATGGAGTTCTTC. Together with reference TRBV19 and TRBJ2-1, the CDR3 gives the full variable domain: DGGITQSPKYLFRKEGQNVTLSCEQNLNHDAMYWYRQDPGQGLRLIYYSQIVNDFQKGDIAEGYSVSREKKESFPLTVTSAQKNPTAFYLCASSVSDMEFFGPGTRLTVL.

This clonotype was seen more than once but under ten times. V gene TRBV24-1 combines with J gene TRBJ2-7, with D maybe TRBD1 (6 bases). The germline V gene has CDR1 KGHDR and CDR2 SFDVKD. The CDR3 covers 14 residues. Trimming shortened V by 5 bases and J by 5 bases, and 15 bases separated the two germline ends. CDR3 DNA: TGTGCCACCAGTGCTGGGGGCCCGTGGGACGAGCAGTACTTC. Protein: CATSAGGPWDEQYF.

This clonotype was observed at least ten times. V and J are TRBV19 and TRBJ2-5, with a weak D call TRBD1 (5 bases). The V gene's germline CDR1 is LNHDA and CDR2 SQIVND (reference sequence). The CDR3 covers 14 residues. V was cut by 6 bases and J by 7 bases, with 18 bases left in between. CDR3 residues: CASRQGRAQGTQYF. CDR3 nucleotides: TGTGCCAGTAGACAAGGACGGGCCCAGGGGACCCAGTACTTC.

The chain combines TRBV10-3 with TRBJ2-6; no clear D gene. The V end lost 4 bases, the J end lost 5 bases, and 9 bases lay between the germline ends. The germline CDR1 and CDR2 sequences are ENHRY and SYGVKD. This CDR3 is built from 14 residues. In DNA, the CDR3 is TGTGCCATCAGTGGGATCCCGAGGGCCAACGTCCTGACTTTC. This codes for CAISGIPRANVLTF.

The chain joins TRBV29-1 to TRBJ2-7; maybe TRBD2 (7 bases). V was pared by 0 bases and J by 1 base, with 19 bases between. The CDR3 is 17 amino acids. Germline CDR1 and CDR2: SQVTM and ANQGSEA. The chain's CDR3 is CSVEDLRGEGPSYEQYF. The CDR3 coding sequence is TGCAGCGTTGAAGATCTAAGGGGGGAGGGCCCGTCCTACGAGCAGTACTTC.

This clonotype was observed a handful of times. The chain recombines TRBV18 with TRBJ1-5, with TRBD1 matching 7 bases. CDR3 size: 14 residues. The germline CDR1 and CDR2 sequences are KGHSH and LQKENI. Trimming removed 1 base from V and 5 bases from J; junction bases left unmatched: 2. CDR3 sequence reads: CASSPRQGDQPQHF. The CDR3 nucleotides read TGTGCCAGCTCACCACGACAGGGTGATCAGCCCCAGCATTTT.

The table lists this clonotype with a few counts. Sequence at one end of the junction differs from germline and may be a read error. J is TRBJ2-5 and V is TRBV7-3, with D maybe TRBD2 (6 bases). CDR1 SGHTA and CDR2 FQGTGA come from the germline V gene. The CDR3 is 15 residues long. CDR3 bases: TGTGCCAGCAGCCTAACCCCCGGGCGGGGAGGGACCCAGTACTTC. This translates into CASSLTPGRGGTQYF.

This clonotype has a single count. The V and J genes are TRBV12-3 or TRBV12-4 and TRBJ1-2; 12 positions match TRBD1. J was trimmed by 3 bases and V by 5 bases; bases with no gene match: 10. CDR3 length: 17 amino acids. The CDR3 region is CASSQPGQGARDYGYTF. CDR3 in DNA: TGTGCCAGCAGTCAACCGGGACAGGGGGCGCGAGACTATGGCTACACCTTC.

This clonotype was found once. The rearrangement joins TRBV11-1 to TRBJ1-1; D call uncertain. This CDR3 region has 13 residues. Germline V gene lookup returns CDR1 SGHAT and CDR2 FQDESV (reference sequence). The V gene lost 1 base and the J gene lost 5 bases, with 8 bases spanning the gap. The CDR3: CASSLVSRTEAFF. The CDR3 nucleotides read TGTGCCAGCAGCTTAGTAAGCAGGACTGAAGCTTTCTTT.

At least ten counts were recorded for this clonotype. The chain has TRBV15 and TRBJ2-2, with a weak D call TRBD2 (5 bases). The CDR3 loop spans 18 amino acids. Trimming left V 1 base short and J 0 bases short, with 15 bases between. Germline-derived CDR1 and CDR2 are LNHNV and YYDKDF (reference sequence). In nucleotides, the CDR3 is TGTGCCACCAGCAGAGCCCTGAGGGCTGAAGCGAACACCGGGGAGCTGTTTTTT. Its translation: CATSRALRAEANTGELFF.

The chain carries TRBV24-1 and TRBJ1-3, with D uncertain. The V gene's germline CDR1 is KGHDR and CDR2 SFDVKD. This CDR3 is built from 14 residues. Trimming cost V 2 bases and J 3 bases, with 7 bases left between them. The CDR3 protein is CATSDSRVGNTIYF. Written as DNA, the CDR3 is TGTGCCACCAGTGATTCCCGGGTTGGAAACACCATATATTTT.

There are a few counts of this clonotype. V usage is TRBV27 and J usage is TRBJ2-7, with D perhaps matching TRBD1 (5 bases). Between the trimmed V and J ends, which lost 3 bases and 2 bases, there was a span of 17 bases. The CDR3 is 16 amino acids. CDR1 and CDR2 from the germline V gene are MNHEY and SMNVEV (reference sequence). The CDR3 sequence is CASSFPGSDATYEQYF. The CDR3 DNA reads TGTGCCAGCAGTTTCCCAGGGTCGGACGCTACCTACGAGCAGTACTTC.

The V call is TRBV9, the J call TRBJ2-3, with TRBD2 matching over 9 bases. This CDR3 is 15 amino acids long. The germline gives CDR1 SGDLS, CDR2 YYNGEE. Losses at the gene ends were 2 bases for V and 7 bases for J; bases not matched to a gene: 8. The CDR3 region has the DNA TGTGCCAGCAGCGTGACTAGCGGCGTTTGGAATACGCAGTATTTT. The encoded protein is CASSVTSGVWNTQYF.